The present T cell receptor (beta chain) was sequenced within a study of shared clonotypes between healthy human individuals. In the study overall: Donors, aged 18 to 49, were a couple of women and a few men.

Germline trimming cut 3 bases from V and 6 bases from J; bases unmatched to any gene: 6. The germline V gene encodes CDR1 SGHNT and CDR2 YYREEE (reference sequence). The CDR3 has 15 amino acids. Roughly 27,000 T cell genomes, or roughly 180 ng DNA, went into the sorted-subset replicate PCRs. The assay was immunoSEQ multiplex PCR, and TCRdb's table has in-frame clones only and misses some. Altogether about 2.4 million clones are present, roughly 93% being singletons, with the ten largest covering about 0.34%. This clone occurred once. Antigen specificity is unknown. Findings of the study overall: The study found about 5% of naive CD4 clonotypes shared across several donors.

Sequenced input: naive CD4+ T cells from PBMCs. Subset given: CD45RA+ positively selected. The source is a man between 18 and 29 years old in good health. Some clones in this sample may be carry-over from other donors' samples. The chain has TRBV5-4 and TRBJ2-3; TRBD1 matches 11 bases. In DNA form, the CDR3 reads TGTGCCAGCAGCTCGGGGACAGGGGGGTTTGATACGCAGTATTTT. This gives the protein CASSSGTGGFDTQYF.